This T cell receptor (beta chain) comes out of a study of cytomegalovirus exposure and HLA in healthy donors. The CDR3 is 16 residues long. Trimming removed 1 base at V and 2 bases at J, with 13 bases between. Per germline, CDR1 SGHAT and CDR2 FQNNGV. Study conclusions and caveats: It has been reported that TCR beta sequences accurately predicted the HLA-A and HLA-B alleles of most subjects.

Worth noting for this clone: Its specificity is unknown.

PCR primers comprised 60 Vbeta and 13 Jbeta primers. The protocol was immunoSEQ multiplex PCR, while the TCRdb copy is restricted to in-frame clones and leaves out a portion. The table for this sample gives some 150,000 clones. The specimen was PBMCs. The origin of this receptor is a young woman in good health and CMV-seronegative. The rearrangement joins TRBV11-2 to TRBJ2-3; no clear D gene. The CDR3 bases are TGTGCCAGCAGCTTAGCCCAGACAACCACCACAGATACGCAGTATTTT. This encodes CASSLAQTTTTDTQYF.